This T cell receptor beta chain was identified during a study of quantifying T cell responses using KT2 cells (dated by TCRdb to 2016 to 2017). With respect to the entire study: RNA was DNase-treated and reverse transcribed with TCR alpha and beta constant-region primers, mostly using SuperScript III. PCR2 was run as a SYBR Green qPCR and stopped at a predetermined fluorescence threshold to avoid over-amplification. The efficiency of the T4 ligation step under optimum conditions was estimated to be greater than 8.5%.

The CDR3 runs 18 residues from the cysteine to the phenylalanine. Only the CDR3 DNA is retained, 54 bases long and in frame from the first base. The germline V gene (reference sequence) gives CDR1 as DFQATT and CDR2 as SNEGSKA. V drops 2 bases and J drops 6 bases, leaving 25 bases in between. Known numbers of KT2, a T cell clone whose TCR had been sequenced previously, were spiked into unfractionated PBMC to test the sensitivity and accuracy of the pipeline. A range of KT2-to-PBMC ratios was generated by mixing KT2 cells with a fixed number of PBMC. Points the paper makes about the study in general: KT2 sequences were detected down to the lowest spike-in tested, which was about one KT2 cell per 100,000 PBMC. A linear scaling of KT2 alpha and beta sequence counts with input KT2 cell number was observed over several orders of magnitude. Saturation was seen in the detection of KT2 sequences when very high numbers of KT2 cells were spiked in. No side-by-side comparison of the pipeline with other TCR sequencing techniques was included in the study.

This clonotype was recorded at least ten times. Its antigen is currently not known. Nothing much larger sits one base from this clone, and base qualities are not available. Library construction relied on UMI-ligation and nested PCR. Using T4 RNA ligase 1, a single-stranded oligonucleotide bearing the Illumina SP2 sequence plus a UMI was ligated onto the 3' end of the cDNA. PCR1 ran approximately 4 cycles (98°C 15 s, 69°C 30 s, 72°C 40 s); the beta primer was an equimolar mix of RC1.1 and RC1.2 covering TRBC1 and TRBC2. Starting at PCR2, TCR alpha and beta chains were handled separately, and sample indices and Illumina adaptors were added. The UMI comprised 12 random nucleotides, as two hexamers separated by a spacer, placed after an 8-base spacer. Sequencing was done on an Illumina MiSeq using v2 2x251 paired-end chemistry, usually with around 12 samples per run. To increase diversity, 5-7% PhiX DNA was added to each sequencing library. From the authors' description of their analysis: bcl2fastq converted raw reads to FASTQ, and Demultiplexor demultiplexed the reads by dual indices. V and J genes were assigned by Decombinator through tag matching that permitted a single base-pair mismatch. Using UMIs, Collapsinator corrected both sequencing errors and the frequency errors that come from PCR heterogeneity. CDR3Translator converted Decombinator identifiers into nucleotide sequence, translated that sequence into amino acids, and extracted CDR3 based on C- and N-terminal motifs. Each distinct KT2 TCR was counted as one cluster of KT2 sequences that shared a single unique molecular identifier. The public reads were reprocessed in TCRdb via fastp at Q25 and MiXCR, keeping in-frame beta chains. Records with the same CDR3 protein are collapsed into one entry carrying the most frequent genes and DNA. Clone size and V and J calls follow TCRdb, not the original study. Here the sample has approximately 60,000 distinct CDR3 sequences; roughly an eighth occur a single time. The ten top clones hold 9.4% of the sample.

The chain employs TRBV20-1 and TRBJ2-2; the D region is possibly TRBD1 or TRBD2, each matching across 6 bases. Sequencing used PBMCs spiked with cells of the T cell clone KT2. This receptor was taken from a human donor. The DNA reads TGCAGTGCTAGATCCCGAGAGGTGGAACAGGGAGGTTCCGGGGAGCTGTTTTTT. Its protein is CSARSREVEQGGSGELFF.